The TCR beta chain described here comes from a study of vaccination and CD4 T cells after COVID-19 (dated by TCRdb to the early 2020s). General notes on the study: SARS-CoV-2 positivity had been established in the convalescent patients by nasal swab PCR, and mild disease was recorded in several of these patients and severe disease in one. Post-vaccine blood samples were collected a median of about 72 days after the second vaccine dose, ranging from 14 to 241 days. Each participant got two doses of either the Pfizer-BioNTech BNT162b2 vaccine (n=8) or the Moderna mRNA-1273 vaccine (n=2). Culture stimuli were overlapping spike peptide pools from SARS-CoV-2 and from the common cold coronaviruses HCoV-NL63, HCoV-OC43 and HCoV-229E. Post-COVID blood samples were collected from convalescent patients a median of roughly 100 days after diagnosis, with a range of about 30 to 161 days. In over 8 COVID-19 convalescent patients and a handful of infection-naive healthy vaccine recipients, the spike-specific CD4+ TCR repertoire before mRNA vaccination was compared with the repertoire after mRNA vaccination. Six males and four females were included in the convalescent cohort, with two Hispanic individuals, seven Caucasians, two Asians and one multiracial person represented. Control cultures used a CEFX viral epitope pool as positive control, an HIV-1 Nef peptide pool as negative control, or no peptide. Broad study findings and their caveats: Of the vaccine-specific clones found in convalescent patients, nearly all (304 of 307) were mono-reactive for SARS-CoV-2 spike instead of being cross-reactive with common cold coronaviruses. Although the median number of SARS-CoV-2-reactive clonotypes went up from fewer than 25 after infection to 38 after vaccination, the increase was not significant. Relatively few convalescent patients were included in the study, and early timepoints after natural infection were not analyzed. In convalescent patients, a median roughly 87% of post-vaccine SARS-CoV-2-reactive clones were detected only after vaccination, suggesting vaccine-specific priming.

The library relied on PCR. At the Johns Hopkins FTIC core, DNA from the cultured CD4+ T cells underwent TCR sequencing with the Oncomine TCR Beta short-read assay. The QIAamp micro DNA kit was used to extract genomic DNA from the cultured CD4+ T cells. Oncomine TCR Beta libraries from cultured CD4+ T cells were pooled with unique dual indexes and sequenced on an Illumina iSeq 100. In the original analysis: Non-productive sequences were removed, and CDR3s not starting with C, not ending with F or W, or shorter than 7 amino acids were discarded. The MANAFEST web application was used to identify antigen-specific clonotypes by comparing peptide-stimulated wells against reference wells and other culture wells. An FDR below 0.05, an odds ratio above 5, and a productive frequency above 0.1% in at least two of three replicate wells were required for clones to be considered positive. Cross-reactive clonotypes were defined as significantly expanded in both SARS-CoV-2 spike wells and at least one common cold coronavirus spike condition. CDR3 homology was assessed with Levenshtein distances (stringdist) and unrooted phylogenetic trees (ape) in R version 3.6.1. TCRdb reprocessing: public reads trimmed at Q25 with fastp, clones called with MiXCR, in-frame beta chains kept. Every CDR3 protein is listed once, alongside the most common genes and DNA of its rows. TCRdb, not the authors, supplied the V and J calls. The sample table holds approximately 9,500 distinct CDR3 sequences, of which about 67% were seen once. 20% to 30% of the sample is held by the ten biggest clonotypes.

The sample's treatment or condition label, decoded: roughly 11-day PBMC culture with coronavirus spike peptide pools or control peptides (ViraFEST assay). The ViraFEST assay was used in the study, in which antigen-specific T cells were expanded with peptide pools and expanded clonotypes were subsequently identified by TCR sequencing. The convalescent patients' positive SARS-CoV-2 PCR tests fell between March and December 2020, which was before the Alpha, Beta and Delta variants emerged in the United States. Each well held millions of PBMCs cultured with around 9 ug/ml peptide pools in IMDM containing 5% human AB serum and approximately 10 IU/ml IL-2. Half of the culture medium was replaced with fresh IL-2-containing medium on days 3 and 7. CD4+ T cells were isolated after less than twelve days of culture through negative selection using the EasySep CD4+ T cell isolation kit. PBMCs were separated from whole blood using Ficoll-Paque Plus gradient centrifugation and then either used fresh or cryopreserved at -140C. Triplicate wells were generally used for each culture condition.

Notes on this clonotype: Its antigen is still unknown. Base qualities are not recorded, but no much larger clone differs from it by a single base.

Deletion took 0 bases off V and 9 bases off J, with a span of 12 bases between the germline ends. Spanning cysteine to phenylalanine, the CDR3 consists of 14 amino acids. Just CDR3 DNA is preserved here, 42 bases in frame from base 1. CDR1 and CDR2, looked up from the germline V gene (reference sequence), are DFQATT and SNEGSKA. Sequenced material: CD4+ T cells from blood, cultured in vitro. The TCR sequence derives from a human donor who had recovered from COVID-19. The rearranged chain carries TRBV20-1 and TRBJ1-6; TRBD1 might be the D gene, on 5 matching bases. The nucleotides read TGCAGTGCTAGAGATCCTAGGGGCGGTTCACCCCTCCACTTT. It specifies CSARDPRGGSPLHF.